These T cell receptor beta chains were read from a single sample in a study of blood T cell repertoires in COVID-19. Here immunoSEQ multiplex PCR was the method, and the copy in TCRdb shows in-frame clones only, minus some. This sample has under 75,000 clones; around four fifths occur once, and the top ten carry roughly 18%. Sequenced material: peripheral blood. All receptors derive from a woman between 50 and 59 years old with active or convalescent COVID-19. Each CDR3 is given with its conserved first and last residue. A D gene is named only where the DNA matches it firmly. The listing skips clone size in some rows; elsewhere it reads once, few, many or a size class.

cdr3_length d_call clone_size j_call v_call cdr3_aa cdr3_nt
16 TRBD2 NA TRBJ2-7 TRBV19 CASSIRASGFSYEQYF TGTGCCAGTAGTATTAGAGCTAGCGGGTTCTCCTACGAGCAGTACTTC
15 TRBD1 NA TRBJ2-7 TRBV6-4 CASRERGQGEGEQYF TGTGCCAGCAGGGAGAGGGGGCAGGGAGAGGGCGAGCAGTACTTC
11 NA NA TRBJ2-2 TRBV24-1 CATSDTGLLFF TGTGCCACCAGTGACACGGGGTTACTGTTTTTT
18 TRBD2 few TRBJ2-1 TRBV3-1/TRBV3-2 CASSFSPGGLAEDNEQFF TGTGCCAGCAGCTTCTCGCCGGGTGGACTAGCCGAGGACAATGAGCAGTTCTTC
15 NA NA TRBJ2-1 TRBV10-3 CAITPRAEGYNEQFF TGTGCCATCACACCGCGGGCGGAGGGATACAATGAGCAGTTCTTC
16 NA NA TRBJ2-7 TRBV30 CAWSLGIGGATYEQYF TGTGCCTGGAGTCTGGGGATTGGGGGGGCTACCTACGAGCAGTACTTC
16 NA few TRBJ1-1 TRBV5-5 CASSLGWGGADTEAFF TGTGCCAGCAGCTTGGGATGGGGGGGCGCGGACACTGAAGCTTTCTTT
14 NA NA TRBJ1-1 TRBV10-3 CAISGTGLPFEAFF TGTGCCATCAGTGGAACAGGGCTACCCTTTGAAGCTTTCTTT
16 TRBD2 NA TRBJ2-1 TRBV19 CASSPRGLARNYEQFF TGTGCCAGTAGTCCACGGGGACTAGCCAGGAACTATGAGCAGTTCTTC
13 NA NA TRBJ1-1 TRBV5-1 CASSQPGIAEAFF TGCGCCAGCAGCCAACCGGGTATTGCTGAAGCTTTCTTT
16 TRBD1 medium-sized TRBJ2-2 TRBV7-8 CASSLLGQGNTGELFF TGTGCCAGCAGCTTATTAGGACAGGGGAACACCGGGGAGCTGTTTTTT
16 TRBD2 NA TRBJ2-1 TRBV11-3 CASSPRHGLAQGEQFF TGTGCCAGCAGCCCAAGACATGGACTAGCGCAGGGTGAGCAGTTCTTC
14 TRBD1 NA TRBJ1-4 TRBV6-5 CASSYRQGGEKLFF TGTGCCAGCAGTTACCGACAGGGTGGAGAAAAACTGTTTTTT
13 NA NA TRBJ1-1 TRBV7-8 CASSLNSGFEAFF TGTGCCAGCAGCTTAAATTCGGGGTTTGAAGCTTTCTTT
18 TRBD2 NA TRBJ2-4 TRBV19 CASTATSGSNHAKNIQYF TGTGCCAGTACCGCGACTAGCGGGAGTAATCACGCCAAAAACATTCAGTACTTC
16 NA few TRBJ1-2 TRBV7-9 CASSSLRLRQYSGYTF TGTGCCAGCAGCTCATTAAGATTACGACAGTACTCTGGCTACACCTTC
15 TRBD1 NA TRBJ1-5 TRBV5-1 CASSYTGGSNQPQHF TGCGCCAGCAGTTATACAGGGGGAAGCAATCAGCCCCAGCATTTT
16 TRBD1 NA TRBJ1-5 TRBV10-3 CAISAADRGEAQPQHF TGTGCCATCAGTGCGGCTGACAGGGGAGAGGCTCAGCCCCAGCATTTT
16 TRBD2 NA TRBJ2-1 TRBV29-1 CSVEEGSGSTAGEQFF TGCAGCGTTGAAGAAGGTAGCGGGAGCACGGCGGGTGAGCAGTTCTTC
15 TRBD2 NA TRBJ2-3 TRBV9 CASSPRGVGTDTQYF TGTGCCAGCAGCCCGCGGGGGGTTGGGACAGATACGCAGTATTTT
16 NA NA TRBJ2-1 TRBV19 CASSEKPGSSYNEQFF TGTGCCAGTAGCGAGAAGCCGGGAAGCTCCTACAATGAGCAGTTCTTC
16 TRBD1 few TRBJ1-1 TRBV30 CAWSGGMTGQNTEAFF TGTGCCTGGAGTGGGGGTATGACAGGGCAGAACACTGAAGCTTTCTTT
15 TRBD1 NA TRBJ1-4 TRBV4-1 CASSRGDRPDEKLFF TGCGCCAGCAGCCGGGGGGACAGGCCCGATGAAAAACTGTTTTTT
18 TRBD2 NA TRBJ2-1 TRBV4-1 CASSQDLTSGRTQYEQFF TGCGCCAGCAGCCAAGATCTGACTAGCGGGAGGACTCAATATGAGCAGTTCTTC